This TCR beta chain was obtained from a study of blood T cell repertoires in COVID-19. Here immunoSEQ multiplex PCR was the method, and the copy in TCRdb shows in-frame clones only, minus some. The sample has about 57,000 clones, 80% to 95% seen once. V lost 7 bases and J 0 bases, leaving 15 bases between the germline ends. Germline lookup yields CDR1 MNHEY and CDR2 SMNVEV (reference sequence). The CDR3 extends over 16 amino acids. J is TRBJ2-2 and V is TRBV27; D may be TRBD1 (6 bases). The source is a man aged 55-75 years with acute or convalescent COVID-19. Material for sequencing was peripheral blood. CDR3 sequence: CASTRTGTTNTGELFF. The CDR3 DNA follows: TGTGCCAGCACCCGCACCGGGACAACGAACACCGGGGAGCTGTTTTTT.